Reported below is one T cell receptor beta chain. This clonotype was seen just once. The antigen this receptor binds is unknown. The junction shows a germline mismatch at one end, possibly a read error. From its cysteine to its phenylalanine, the CDR3 spans 16 amino acids. Only the CDR3 portion is preserved as DNA: 48 bases, with reading frame beginning at the first base. For CDR1 and CDR2, the germline V gene lists MNHEY and SVGEGT. The source of the sample is a study of glioma-infiltrating T cells (TCRdb year 2016). Regarding the study in general: Glioma tissue, non-neoplastic brain tissue and matched peripheral blood mononuclear cells were used as sources from which TCR alpha- and beta-chain repertoires were sequenced. Three low-grade glioma patients, about 8 primary glioblastoma patients, and three non-glioma patients who contributed non-neoplastic brain tissue made up the paired cohort. To gauge divergence between tissue and blood T-cell populations, every tissue-infiltrating repertoire was compared against the peripheral blood repertoire from the same patient.

The iRepertoire nested amplicon-rescue multiplex PCR (arm-PCR) platform was used to amplify TCR alpha and beta CDR3 regions from RNA. The input for one-step reverse transcription and amplification was roughly 100-400 ng of tissue mRNA or PBMC total RNA. Following bead purification, Illumina adapters were added by a secondary multiplex PCR, and the libraries were gel-purified between 200 and 400 bp. The libraries contained internal 6-nucleotide barcodes that were used for demultiplexing. The libraries were sequenced on an Illumina MiSeq using 2x220 or 2x250 nucleotide paired-end reads. The original pipeline was this. FLASH 1.2.11 was used to merge paired reads, and BWA-MEM then aligned the reads to the GRCh37 human genome before TRA and TRB reads were extracted. For V and J assignment, an IMGT-derived reference of cassette sequences and CDR3 motifs that included pseudogenes was used. Reads were translated in three frames, and productive CDR3s were defined as those with a C...FGXG motif and no stop codons. A clonotype was defined as a unique combination of a V-J cassette pair and a CDR3 amino acid sequence. Hamming distance filtering was applied to reads, with thresholds set by the sequence error rate of each sample in mapped regions. TCRdb reprocessing: public reads trimmed at Q25 with fastp, clones called with MiXCR, in-frame beta chains kept. Every entry covers one CDR3 protein and lists the most common genes and DNA from its rows. The V and J calls and clone size are TCRdb's, not the authors'. The sample profile shows approximately 120,000 distinct CDR3 sequences; about 23% of them were found once. Nearly 15% of the sample rests with the top ten.

Results and caveats for the whole study, not just this receptor: Only a very small number of CDR3 sequences turned up in both tissue and blood, a result put down to high CDR3 diversity combined with limited sampling. In non-neoplastic patients, VJ-independent divergence between tissue and blood fell below expectation, whereas in all gliomas, and especially in low-grade gliomas, the divergence rose above expectation. Small numbers underpinned the group comparisons: under ten glioblastoma patients, three low-grade glioma patients and three non-neoplastic patients.

The specimen sequenced was glioma tissue, nonneoplastic brain tissue, or PBMCs (not recorded which). The source is a human donor with low-grade glioma or glioblastoma, undergoing nonglioma brain surgery, or in good health (not recorded which). This chain is built from TRBV6-2 or TRBV6-3 and TRBJ2-1; 8 bases in the middle match TRBD1. The DNA sequence is as follows: TGTGCCAGCAGCTCCTACAGGGGGTGCTCCTACAATGAGCAGTCCTTC. Its translation is CASSSYRGCSYNEQSF.